Shown below are 24 T cell receptor beta chains from a single sample sequenced in a study of T-cell reconstitution after alpha-beta-depleted transplantation in children. Preparation of the TCRbeta library involved a method that used unique molecular identifiers. TCRdb independently ran MiXCR on the PCR reads; one entry per CDR3 protein. Of 500,000 or so distinct CDR3 sequences detected, roughly 10% appear once; the ten largest clones hold 13% to 15%. The input for sequencing was PBMCs, mostly from graft donor cells, taken 180 days after TCRalphabeta/CD19-depleted stem cell transplant. Receptors were obtained from a female patient aged 2-15 years who had a stem cell transplant for aplastic anemia, so the T cells may come from the graft donor.

The rearrangement joins TRBV6-4 to TRBJ1-1; 9 positions match TRBD1. The V gene end was trimmed by 3 bases and the J gene end by 10 bases; junction bases not matched to a gene: 6. Germline values: CDR1 MRHNA, CDR2 SNTAGT. This CDR3 is 13 amino acids long. CDR3 sequence reads: CASSERTGEAAFF. Written as DNA, the CDR3 is TGTGCCAGCAGTGAGCGGACAGGGGAGGCAGCTTTCTTT.

This clonotype was picked up a small number of times. The rearrangement links TRBV20-1 to TRBJ2-4; 8 positions agree with TRBD2. CDR1 is DFQATT, CDR2 SNEGSKA, per germline (reference sequence). The CDR3 length is 15 residues. V trimming: 5 bases; J trimming: 7 bases; junction bases outside the gene matches: 13. CDR3 nucleotides: TGCAGTGCTGAAAGCTCTTGGACTAGCTCGAACATTCAGTACTTC. This gives the protein CSAESSWTSSNIQYF.

The gene calls are TRBV12-3 or TRBV12-4 and TRBJ1-5; D remains unclear. This CDR3 contains 16 residues. Trimming took 0 bases from V and 4 from J, leaving 13 bases between them. CDR3 in amino acids: CASSLAIGVGNQPQHF. The DNA of the CDR3 is TGTGCCAGCAGTTTAGCGATCGGGGTTGGTAATCAGCCCCAGCATTTT.

In this sample, this clonotype turned up a few times. The rearrangement joins TRBV9 to TRBJ2-7; 9 nucleotides match TRBD2. Germline CDR1 and CDR2: SGDLS and YYNGEE. V lost 5 bases, J lost 7 bases, and 10 bases stayed unmatched. This CDR3 has 14 amino acids. The chain's CDR3 is CASSPGREGPEQYV. As DNA, the CDR3 is TGTGCCAGCAGTCCGGGGCGGGAGGGCCCGGAGCAGTACGTC.

Regarding this clonotype: The junction does not match germline at one end; this may be a read error. The gene calls are TRBV19 and TRBJ1-5, with 9 bases aligning to TRBD1. Looked up from germline, CDR1 is LNHDA and CDR2 is SQIVND (reference sequence). This CDR3 has 16 amino acids. CDR3 residues: CASSTPGQGSNQPQHF. The CDR3 DNA sequence: TGTGCCAGTAGTACCCCGGGACAGGGTAGCAATCAGCCCCAGCATTTC.

V and J are TRBV3-1 and TRBJ2-1; 7 nucleotides line up with TRBD2. V lost 7 bases and J lost 4; bases outside the gene matches: 16. CDR3 length equals 17 residues. CDR1 is LGHDT, CDR2 YNNKEL, per germline (reference sequence). CDR3 DNA sequence: TGTGCCAGCACCCTGGCCCGGAAAAGCGGGACTTACAATGAGCAGTTCTTC. Protein: CASTLARKSGTYNEQFF.

This chain uses TRBV12-3 or TRBV12-4 with TRBJ2-7, with 10 positions matching TRBD1. With 3 bases clipped from V and 2 bases from J, the junction kept 4 bases outside the gene matches. The CDR3 consists of 15 residues. In nucleotides, the CDR3 is TGTGCCAGCAGTTTGAGGGACAGGGGAGCCTACGAGCAGTACGTC. Protein: CASSLRDRGAYEQYV.

There are a few counts of this clonotype. The CDR3 spells CASSLSAGLYEQYV. The DNA for the CDR3 is TGTGCCAGCAGTTTATCAGCGGGACTTTACGAGCAGTACGTC. The genes are TRBV28 and TRBJ2-7; 7 nucleotides agree with TRBD2. V was clipped by 1 base and J by 4 bases; unmatched bases: 4. Germline CDR1 reads MDHEN; CDR2 reads SYDVKM. The CDR3 contains 14 residues.

Many counts were recorded for this clonotype. The gene calls are TRBV12-3 or TRBV12-4 and TRBJ2-2; 9 positions match TRBD1. V gave up 5 bases and J gave up 5 bases; unmatched junction bases: 6. The CDR3 spans 15 residues. CDR3 protein: CASSQGQGNTGELFF. Written as DNA, the CDR3 is TGTGCCAGCAGTCAGGGACAGGGAAATACCGGGGAGCTGTTTTTT.

Only a few counts were recorded for this clonotype. The rearrangement links TRBV9 to TRBJ2-3; D gene uncertain. This CDR3 comprises 13 residues. V dropped 2 bases and J dropped 5 bases, with 9 bases sitting between them. From germline, CDR1 is SGDLS and CDR2 YYNGEE. The CDR3 DNA reads as TGTGCCAGCAGCGTGAGGTGGGGAGATACGCAGTATTTT. The encoded protein is CASSVRWGDTQYF.

The chain has TRBV7-6 and TRBJ2-1; tentatively, D is TRBD2 (5 bases). This CDR3 comprises 14 residues. Germline V gives CDR1 SGHVS, CDR2 FNYEAQ. V was cut by 0 bases and J by 9 bases, with 12 bases left in between. CDR3 protein: CASSLALGWGEQFF. In nucleotides, the CDR3 is TGTGCCAGCAGCTTAGCACTAGGCTGGGGTGAGCAGTTCTTC.

This clonotype was observed a few times. The rearrangement uses TRBV5-1 and TRBJ1-4, with D possibly TRBD1 on 5 matching bases. CDR1 and CDR2 (germline): SGHRS, YFSETQ. V was trimmed by 4 bases and J by 7 bases, leaving 14 bases between them. The CDR3 runs 14 residues. CDR3: CASSRTSIIEKLFF. DNA of the CDR3: TGCGCCAGCAGCCGGACAAGTATAATTGAAAAACTGTTTTTT.

There are a few counts of this clonotype. J is TRBJ1-5 and V is TRBV7-8; no reliable D call. V lost 8 bases to trimming and J lost 4 bases, with 6 bases between them. Germline V lookup: CDR1 SGHVS, CDR2 FQNEAQ. The CDR3 totals 11 residues. CDR3 nucleotides: TGTGCCAGCGGACCGAATCAGCCCCAGCATTTT. Translation gives CASGPNQPQHF.

J is TRBJ1-2 and V is TRBV7-9; D call uncertain. The germline V gene has CDR1 SEHNR and CDR2 FQNEAQ (reference sequence). V was cut by 0 bases and J by 7 bases, with 15 bases left in between. This CDR3 is 15 amino acids long. This CDR3 reads CASSLAGRTSRGYTF. The CDR3 bases are TGTGCCAGCAGCTTAGCGGGTAGAACATCCCGTGGCTACACCTTC.

The J gene is TRBJ1-1, the V gene TRBV7-3; D is ambiguous. The CDR3 length is 15 residues. V gave up 5 bases and J gave up 0 bases, with 13 bases separating them. Germline CDR1 and CDR2: SGHTA and FQGTGA. As DNA, the CDR3 is TGTGCCAGCAGCCCCCGGGGTAACGTGAACACTGAAGCTTTCTTT. Its protein product is CASSPRGNVNTEAFF.

The rearrangement links TRBV5-8 to TRBJ2-5; TRBD1 agrees at 9 bases. Germline V gives CDR1 SGHTS, CDR2 YDEGEE. V trimming: 3 bases; J trimming: 3 bases; junction bases outside the gene matches: 3. This CDR3 is 14 amino acids long. CDR3: CASSSRTGEETQYF. DNA for the CDR3: TGTGCCAGCAGCTCCCGGACAGGGGAAGAGACCCAGTACTTC.

V is TRBV21-1 and J is TRBJ2-7. TRBV21-1 is termed a pseudogene. The CDR3 sequence is 13 residues long. The DNA for the CDR3 is TGTGCCAGCAGCAAAGGGATCTCCTACGAGCAGTACGTC. Its translation: CASSKGISYEQYV.

V is TRBV20-1 and J is TRBJ2-6, with D uncertain. CDR1 DFQATT and CDR2 SNEGSKA come from the germline V gene (reference sequence). V lost 1 base to trimming and J lost 1 base, with 8 bases between them. The CDR3 is 15 amino acids. The CDR3 coding sequence is TGCAGTGCTAGAGTTAAAGAGTCTGGGGCCAACGTCCTGACTTTC. Encoded protein: CSARVKESGANVLTF.

This clonotype was observed at least ten times. For the CDR3, the DNA is TGTGCCAGCAGCCCGGCGGGGGGACGCGGACCCTACGAGCAGTACGTC. It is translated as CASSPAGGRGPYEQYV. V usage is TRBV6-2 or TRBV6-3 and J usage is TRBJ2-7; 8 positions agree with TRBD2. CDR1 and CDR2 from the germline V gene are MNHEY and SVGEGT. The CDR3 runs to 16 residues. The V gene end was trimmed by 6 bases and the J gene end by 2 bases; junction bases not matched to a gene: 12.

This clonotype was seen many times. CDR3 nucleotide sequence: TGTGCCACCAGTGATTCCCGCCGAGGGAACACTGAAGCTTTCTTT. This encodes CATSDSRRGNTEAFF. The V call is TRBV24-1, the J call TRBJ1-1, with D unresolved. In germline, CDR1 is KGHDR, CDR2 SFDVKD. V lost 2 bases and J 1 base, leaving 10 bases between the germline ends. This CDR3 region has 15 residues.

The V and J genes are TRBV28 and TRBJ2-2; D might be TRBD1 (6 bases). This CDR3 region has 15 residues. V was cut by 6 bases and J by 1 base, with 12 bases left in between. From germline, CDR1 is MDHEN and CDR2 SYDVKM. CDR3 in amino acids: CASRLRTVNTGELFF. As DNA, the CDR3 is TGTGCCAGCAGATTAAGGACAGTGAACACCGGGGAGCTGTTTTTT.

The rearrangement uses TRBV4-3 and TRBJ2-7; D may correspond to TRBD1 or TRBD2 (5 bases each). Germline V CDR1 and CDR2: LGHNA, YSLEER. The CDR3 runs to 14 residues. Trimming shortened V by 4 bases and J by 6 bases, and 16 bases separated the two germline ends. For the CDR3, the DNA is TGCGCCAGCAGCCCCCCGGGACGGCAGGCCGAGCAGTACTTC. It yields the protein CASSPPGRQAEQYF.

This clonotype was detected only a few times. V usage is TRBV6-2 or TRBV6-3 and J usage is TRBJ2-1, with 9 bases matching TRBD2. The CDR3 consists of 13 residues. Trimming at V came to 5 bases and at J to 7 bases, leaving 3 bases not matched to a gene. Germline CDR1 and CDR2: MNHEY and SVGEGT. In DNA, the CDR3 is TGTGCCAGCAGTGAGGGACTAGCTAATGAGCAGTTCTTC. This encodes CASSEGLANEQFF.

This clonotype came up many times. The J gene is TRBJ2-1, the V gene TRBV7-8; 14 bases are a match to TRBD2. The trim removed 5 bases at V and 3 bases at J, leaving 6 bases unmatched. Germline V gene sequence: CDR1 SGHVS, CDR2 FQNEAQ. CDR3 length equals 17 residues. CDR3: CASSPTGTSGGYNEQFF. CDR3 bases: TGTGCCAGCAGCCCGACAGGGACTAGCGGGGGCTACAATGAGCAGTTCTTC.